The clone carrying this T cell receptor beta chain was seen only a few times. The data were taken from a study of T-cell reconstitution after alpha-beta-depleted transplantation in children. Using unique molecular identifiers, the investigators prepared the TCRbeta library. TCRdb re-analysed the PCR reads in MiXCR, keeping a single row per CDR3 protein. Of approximately 400,000 distinct CDR3 sequences listed, under 13% are singletons. The sequence was collected from a human donor who donated a stem cell graft to a child with acute myeloid leukemia. Specimen: PBMCs from the stem cell graft donor, collected from the stem cell graft.

This CDR3 reads CAAEAGALRRQYF. The CDR3 coding sequence is TGTGCCGCGGAGGCGGGGGCCCTCAGGAGGCAGTATTTT. V usage is TRBV7-2 and J usage is TRBJ2-3, with D tentatively TRBD2 (7 bases). This CDR3 contains 13 residues. V was trimmed by 11 bases and J by 11 bases, leaving 23 bases between them. Germline-derived CDR1 and CDR2 are SGHTA and FQGNSA.